Shown below are 25 T cell receptor beta chains from a single sample sequenced in a study of T cell responses to AZD1222 COVID-19 vaccine. Libraries were prepared by immunoSEQ multiplex PCR; TCRdb keeps only in-frame clonotypes and omits some of them. The table lists about 190,000 clones, around 91% of them singletons. The sequencing used peripheral blood, collected on day 0 of AZD1222 vaccination. The receptor set was obtained from an adult in good health.

The chain uses TRBV9 and TRBJ1-1; 7 nucleotides line up with TRBD1. The CDR3 length is 15 residues. V lost 4 bases to trimming and J lost 2 bases; unmatched junction nucleotides: 8. Germline V gene data show CDR1 as SGDLS and CDR2 as YYNGEE. CDR3 region: CASSPRDRQNTEAFF. The CDR3 region has the DNA TGTGCCAGCAGCCCCCGGGACAGACAAAACACTGAAGCTTTCTTT.

The chain uses TRBV3-1 (or the pseudogene TRBV3-2) and TRBJ2-3, with D unclear. This CDR3 is 13 amino acids long. Germline values: CDR1 LGHDT, CDR2 YNNKEL (reference sequence). Trimming pared 5 bases from V and 2 bases from J, leaving 8 bases between. The CDR3 region is CASSALITDTQYF. The CDR3 DNA is TGTGCCAGCAGCGCCCTCATCACAGATACGCAGTATTTT.

This clone occurred a few times. The chain combines TRBV7-8 with TRBJ1-6, with D tentatively TRBD1 (6 bases). This CDR3 has 14 residues. From germline, CDR1 is SGHVS and CDR2 FQNEAQ. V shed 0 bases and J shed 7 bases, with 7 bases lying between them. CDR3 sequence (DNA): TGTGCCAGCAGCTTAGCCCAGGGGAATTCACCCCTCCACTTT. Encoded protein: CASSLAQGNSPLHF. Full variable domain (missing parts from reference TRBV7-8 and TRBJ1-6): GAGVSQSPRYKVAKRGQDVALRCDPISGHVSLFWYQQALGQGPEFLTYFQNEAQLDKSGLPSDRFFAERPEGSVSTLKIQRTQQEDSAVYLCASSLAQGNSPLHFGNGTRLTVT.

The genes are TRBV7-9 and TRBJ2-1; TRBD2 agrees at 7 bases. Germline values: CDR1 SEHNR, CDR2 FQNEAQ (reference sequence). Unmatched junction bases numbered 19, after V lost 6 bases and J lost 5 bases. The CDR3 has 18 amino acids. Written as DNA, the CDR3 is TGTGCCAGCAGTTCCCGCGGGGGACGACAGACGGCAAACAATGAGCAGTTCTTC. Its protein is CASSSRGGRQTANNEQFF.

This clone was seen a single time. The rearrangement joins TRBV6-5 to TRBJ1-2; weak D call: TRBD1 (6 bases). V dropped 6 bases and J dropped 6 bases, with 11 bases sitting between them. The CDR3 consists of 12 residues. CDR1 MNHEY and CDR2 SVGAGI come from the germline V gene. The CDR3 bases are TGTGCCAGCAGGCGGTACAGGGATGGCTACACCTTC. This translates into CASRRYRDGYTF.

V is TRBV19 and J is TRBJ2-3; 7 bases fit TRBD2. The CDR3 extends over 17 amino acids. CDR1 is LNHDA, CDR2 SQIVND, per germline (reference sequence). Unmatched junction bases numbered 16, after V lost 4 bases and J lost 6 bases. CDR3 sequence (DNA): TGTGCCAGTAGTAACCCGCAACTAGCGTTAGGTATCGATACGCAGTATTTT. Translation: CASSNPQLALGIDTQYF.

The V and J genes are TRBV7-3 and TRBJ1-6; the match to TRBD1 covers 8 bases. Germline values: CDR1 SGHTA, CDR2 FQGTGA. CDR3 length: 16 residues. V trimming: 5 bases; J trimming: 7 bases; junction bases outside the gene matches: 10. CDR3 DNA: TGTGCCAGCAGCGCCAATGACAGGGGCTCCAATTCACCCCTCCACTTT. The encoded protein is CASSANDRGSNSPLHF.

This chain connects TRBV5-1 to TRBJ2-6, with D hard to call. The V and J ends lost 7 bases and 0 bases respectively, with 8 bases between them. This CDR3 is built from 14 residues. Germline V gene data show CDR1 as SGHRS and CDR2 as YFSETQ. The CDR3 reads CASGSSSGANVLTF. For the CDR3, the DNA is TGCGCCAGCGGCTCTTCCTCTGGGGCCAACGTCCTGACTTTC.

The chain uses TRBV27 and TRBJ1-4; 10 bases line up with TRBD1. V was clipped by 4 bases and J by 7 bases; unmatched bases: 6. The V gene's germline CDR1 is MNHEY and CDR2 SMNVEV (reference sequence). This CDR3 region has 15 residues. The CDR3 is CASSSPGTGVEKLFF. CDR3 nucleotide sequence: TGTGCCAGCAGTTCACCCGGGACAGGGGTTGAAAAACTGTTTTTT.

The chain employs TRBV18 and TRBJ1-1; 10 bases match TRBD1. The CDR3 sequence is 16 residues long. After removal of 2 bases from V and 0 bases from J, the junction contained 3 bases not matched to a gene. The germline gives CDR1 KGHSH, CDR2 LQKENI. CDR3 residues: CASSPGQGGMNTEAFF. CDR3 nucleotides: TGTGCCAGCTCACCAGGACAGGGGGGTATGAACACTGAAGCTTTCTTT.

J is TRBJ2-7 and V is TRBV9; weak D call: TRBD1 (6 bases). The CDR3 consists of 16 residues. Trimming removed 4 bases from V and 3 bases from J, with 20 bases in between. CDR1 SGDLS and CDR2 YYNGEE come from the germline V gene. As DNA, the CDR3 is TGTGCCAGCAGCCTCAAGTCCGTCTCAGGGGTCTACGAGCAGTACTTC. Translation gives CASSLKSVSGVYEQYF.

The J gene is TRBJ2-5, the V gene TRBV6-1, with D perhaps being TRBD1 or TRBD2 (5 bases each). V lost 3 bases and J lost 5, with 16 bases in between. CDR1 and CDR2 (germline): MNHNS, SASEGT. CDR3 length equals 15 residues. The CDR3 DNA follows: TGTGCCAGCAGTGATTTTACGGGGAACAGGGAGACCCAGTACTTC. Its translation is CASSDFTGNRETQYF.

This rearrangement joins TRBV11-3 to TRBJ2-3, with 9 bases lining up with TRBD2. The CDR3 has 20 residues. The V gene end was trimmed by 6 bases and the J gene end by 1 base; junction bases not matched to a gene: 20. Germline lookup yields CDR1 SGHNT and CDR2 YENEEA. The DNA of the CDR3 is TGTGCCAGCAGTCCGCCTACAGCGGGGGGCTATAAGGCTGGCACAGATACGCAGTATTTT. It yields the protein CASSPPTAGGYKAGTDTQYF.

The CDR3 coding sequence is TGTGCGGGCGAGAGGTATCAAGAGACCCAGTACTTC. The encoded protein is CAGERYQETQYF. This rearrangement joins TRBV7-9 to TRBJ2-5; D is unresolved. This CDR3 contains 12 residues. Germline lookup yields CDR1 SEHNR and CDR2 FQNEAQ (reference sequence). Combining the CDR3 with reference TRBV7-9 and TRBJ2-5 gives the whole variable domain DTGVSQNPRHKITKRGQNVTFRCDPISEHNRLYWYRQTLGQGPEFLTYFQNEAQLEKSRLLSDRFSAERPKGSFSTLEIQRTEQGDSAMYLCAGERYQETQYFGPGTRLLVL.

The chain has TRBV3-1 (or the pseudogene TRBV3-2) and TRBJ1-4, with 10 bases matching TRBD1. Germline-derived CDR1 and CDR2 are LGHDT and YNNKEL (reference sequence). The CDR3 is 19 residues long. J gave up 5 bases and V 0 bases, and 12 bases lay outside the gene matches. DNA of the CDR3: TGTGCCAGCAGCCAAGAAGGGACAGGGGTATATCCTAGGAATGAAAAACTGTTTTTT. It translates to CASSQEGTGVYPRNEKLFF.

The V and J genes are TRBV5-4 and TRBJ2-1, with 8 bases that match TRBD1. The CDR3 loop spans 14 amino acids. CDR1 is SGHNT, CDR2 YYREEE, per germline (reference sequence). The V segment lost 3 bases and the J segment 4 bases; nucleotides outside the gene matches: 3. CDR3 sequence: CASSSTGGYNEQFF. As DNA, the CDR3 is TGTGCCAGCAGCTCAACAGGGGGATACAATGAGCAGTTCTTC.

The rearrangement joins TRBV5-1 to TRBJ1-2, with TRBD1 identical over 9 bases. CDR1 and CDR2 (germline): SGHRS, YFSETQ. The CDR3 spans 15 residues. Germline trimming cut 3 bases from V and 6 bases from J; bases unmatched to any gene: 9. The CDR3 region is CASSYGTGKGNGYTF. The CDR3 coding sequence is TGCGCCAGCAGCTATGGGACAGGGAAGGGGAATGGCTACACCTTC.

In its sample, this clone was seen once. This CDR3 reads CASSQAGAPYEQYF. CDR3 nucleotides: TGTGCCAGTAGTCAAGCCGGGGCCCCCTACGAGCAGTACTTC. The J gene is TRBJ2-7, the V gene TRBV19; the D gene could be TRBD1 or TRBD2 (5 bases each). Trimming shortened V by 5 bases and J by 2 bases, and 13 bases separated the two germline ends. In germline, CDR1 is LNHDA, CDR2 SQIVND (reference sequence). The CDR3 spans 14 residues.

V and J are TRBV9 and TRBJ2-4; D might be TRBD1 (6 bases). Trimming cost V 3 bases and J 7 bases, with 8 bases left between them. Germline assignment: CDR1 SGDLS and CDR2 YYNGEE. The CDR3 contains 12 residues. The CDR3 sequence: CASSATGNIQYF. The CDR3 DNA is TGTGCCAGCAGCGCAACAGGGAACATTCAGTACTTC.

The V and J genes are TRBV5-4 and TRBJ2-5; D ambiguous. Germline V gene sequence: CDR1 SGHNT, CDR2 YYREEE (reference sequence). V dropped 0 bases and J dropped 5 bases, with 8 bases sitting between them. The CDR3 extends over 13 amino acids. The CDR3 loop reads CASSLGRAETQYF. The CDR3 DNA sequence: TGTGCCAGCAGCTTGGGACGGGCCGAGACCCAGTACTTC.

This clone was seen just once. This sequence joins TRBV28 and TRBJ1-5; D is undetermined. Between the trimmed V and J ends, which lost 3 bases and 7 bases, there was a span of 7 bases. The CDR3 is made up of 12 amino acids. Germline CDR1 is MDHEN and CDR2 is SYDVKM. The DNA of the CDR3 is TGTGCCAGCAGTTTTACGGGGCAGCCCCAGCATTTT. It encodes CASSFTGQPQHF.

The chain combines TRBV27 with TRBJ2-1; a weak D match, TRBD1 (6 bases). CDR1 MNHEY and CDR2 SMNVEV come from the germline V gene (reference sequence). This CDR3 is 15 amino acids long. V was cut by 4 bases and J by 7 bases, with 17 bases left in between. The DNA for the CDR3 is TGTGCCAGCAGTTACCGGGACACTCGAGGTAATGAGCAGTTCTTC. It codes for CASSYRDTRGNEQFF.

The V call is TRBV2, the J call TRBJ2-1, with D possibly being TRBD1 (5 bases). The germline V gene encodes CDR1 SNHLY and CDR2 FYNNEI. CDR3 length equals 13 residues. V shed 7 bases and J shed 2 bases, with 9 bases lying between them. The CDR3 DNA reads TGTGCCAGCAAAGGGGCCCCCTACAATGAGCAGTTCTTC. It is translated as CASKGAPYNEQFF.

The CDR3 coding sequence is TGTGCCAGCAGCGGGGGGGACAGTAGCACAGATACGCAGTATTTT. It is translated as CASSGGDSSTDTQYF. V and J are TRBV9 and TRBJ2-3, with D maybe TRBD1 (7 bases). The CDR3 spans 15 residues. The V gene lost 3 bases and the J gene lost 0 bases, with 11 bases spanning the gap. The germline gives CDR1 SGDLS, CDR2 YYNGEE.

The chain links TRBV7-3 to TRBJ1-2; a weak D match, TRBD1 (5 bases). This CDR3 is 13 amino acids long. V lost 5 bases and J lost 7, with 14 bases in between. The germline V gene encodes CDR1 SGHTA and CDR2 FQGTGA. CDR3: CASSPSEGFGYTF. The CDR3 bases are TGTGCCAGCAGCCCCAGTGAGGGGTTTGGCTACACCTTC. The full variable domain, its missing parts supplied by reference TRBV7-3 and TRBJ1-2, is GAGVSQTPSNKVTEKGKYVELRCDPISGHTALYWYRQSLGQGPEFLIYFQGTGAADDSGLPNDRFFAVRPEGSVSTLKIQRTERGDSAVYLCASSPSEGFGYTFGSGTRLTVV.